This T cell receptor beta chain was profiled in a study of blood T cell repertoires in COVID-19. Study-wide background: The origin of the acute and convalescent COVID-19 samples was the United States, Italy and Spain. T cells, B-cell-depleted T cells, or PBMCs provided the cDNA or gDNA that served as material.

Original data processing: Quantification of nucleated cells was approximated via reference gene primer amplification. Assay: immunoSEQ multiplex PCR; the TCRdb copy retains only in-frame clones and omits some. V and J calls and clone size follow that table, whereas D and trimming were derived from the DNA. The sample lists approximately 210,000 clones; roughly 80% were seen once. V lost 2 bases and J 0 bases, leaving 7 bases between the germline ends. CDR1 is ENHRY, CDR2 SYGVKD, per germline. CDR3 length equals 14 residues. The rearrangement uses TRBV10-3 and TRBJ1-1; D not certain. Sequencing input: peripheral blood. This TCR derives from a human donor in a cohort sampled during active COVID-19. The CDR3 nucleotides are TGTGCCATCAGTGAGCGCGACTTGAACACTGAAGCTTTCTTT. Translated: CAISERDLNTEAFF.